These T cell receptor beta chains were read from a single sample in a study of Ad26.COV2.S vaccination and SARS-CoV-2 variants. Produced via immunoSEQ multiplex PCR; TCRdb's table is partial and in-frame only. The sample carries some 300,000 clones, 70% to 90% recorded once. The material was peripheral blood, obtained in a trial of Ad26.COV2.S vaccine versus placebo. The receptor set was obtained from a person aged 18 to 65 who received the Ad26.COV2.S COVID-19 vaccine or a placebo. CDR3s leave out the opening cysteine and the closing phenylalanine or tryptophan. A D gene is named only where the DNA matches it firmly.

d_call j_call cdr3_length v_call cdr3_aa
. TRBJ2-7 11 TRBV15 ATSREYSYEQY
TRBD1 TRBJ2-7 13 TRBV3-1/TRBV3-2 ASTRGQAATYEQY
TRBD1 TRBJ2-7 15 TRBV6-2/TRBV6-3 ASSPSQGQLLSYEQY
TRBD2 TRBJ2-1 14 TRBV6-2/TRBV6-3 ASSRPIAGGYNEQF
. TRBJ2-7 13 TRBV27 ASSSNLDWGNEQY
. TRBJ2-1 15 TRBV27 ASSLSPRKGGLDEQF
. TRBJ1-5 14 TRBV19 ASSHRSQDSNQPQH
. TRBJ1-1 14 TRBV19 ASKESTGLLNTEAF
TRBD2 TRBJ2-1 12 TRBV2 ASTGLAGVGEQF
. TRBJ2-1 10 TRBV5-1 ASSLDPGALF
TRBD1 TRBJ1-2 13 TRBV19 ASSIPGQGNYGYT
. TRBJ2-2 14 TRBV5-1 ASSLAGTRNTGELF
. TRBJ1-1 11 TRBV6-2/TRBV6-3 ASSYEVDTEAF
TRBD1 TRBJ2-7 17 TRBV7-6 ASSLPPLEAGTASYEQY
. TRBJ2-5 11 TRBV7-3 ASSSGQSETQY
TRBD1 TRBJ1-5 16 TRBV18 ASSPLSPGTGGNQPQH
. TRBJ1-5 13 TRBV19 ASSATDYSNQPQH
. TRBJ1-2 11 TRBV3-1/TRBV3-2 ASSQNSNYGYT
. TRBJ2-1 11 TRBV7-2 ASSYIRANEQF
TRBD1 TRBJ1-1 12 TRBV5-1 ASSSYRGNTEAF
TRBD1 TRBJ1-5 13 TRBV19 ASTKQGGEYQPQH
. TRBJ2-5 14 TRBV5-1 ASSLGGRSNQETQY
TRBD1 TRBJ2-7 12 TRBV30 AWSRGQGIYEQY
TRBD1 TRBJ2-2 14 TRBV6-2/TRBV6-3 ASSPGTGVYTGELF
. TRBJ1-5 12 TRBV30 AWSLSRSNQPQH
. TRBJ1-5 14 TRBV10-3 AISESRNRGNQPQH
. TRBJ1-1 12 TRBV12-5 ASGLQGSNTEAF